The 22 T cell receptor beta chains in this list originate from one sample, sequenced in a study of T cells after yellow fever vaccination. TCRdb re-derived calls from the 5' RACE reads in MiXCR, one entry per CDR3 protein. Of 450,000 to 600,000 distinct CDR3 sequences in the sample, about 13% were seen once. The sequences come from PBMCs, collected on the day of the yellow fever booster vaccination. The receptors were gathered from a man aged 25-40 years who received the YFV17D yellow fever vaccine.

This chain joins TRBV5-1 and TRBJ2-3, with D perhaps assigned TRBD1 or TRBD2 (6 bases each). The CDR3 consists of 17 residues. The V and J ends lost 4 bases and 2 bases respectively, with 20 bases between them. Germline V gene lookup returns CDR1 SGHRS and CDR2 YFSETQ. CDR3 nucleotide sequence: TGCGCCAGCAGCCTGGGGGCGGGGATCTCTGACACAGATACGCAGTATTTT. Translation gives CASSLGAGISDTDTQYF. Based on the CDR3 plus reference TRBV5-1 and TRBJ2-3, the full variable domain is KAGVTQTPRYLIKTRGQQVTLSCSPISGHRSVSWYQQTPGQGLQFLFEYFSETQRNKGNFPGRFSGRQFSNSRSEMNVSTLELGDSALYLCASSLGAGISDTDTQYFGPGTRLTVL.

This clonotype has ten or more counts. The chain has TRBV25-1 and TRBJ2-3; a weak D match, TRBD2 (6 bases). With 1 base removed from V and 3 bases from J, the gap between germline ends came to 26 bases. CDR1 is MGHDK, CDR2 SYGVNS, per germline. The CDR3 loop spans 20 amino acids. The CDR3 nucleotides read TGTGCCAGCAGTGAATCGTTAATCCCGGGACTCAAAATTGGGACAGATACGCAGTATTTT. This sequence encodes CASSESLIPGLKIGTDTQYF.

There are a few counts of this clonotype. J is TRBJ1-5 and V is TRBV6-2 or TRBV6-3; no definite D call. Between the trimmed V and J ends, which lost 5 bases and 7 bases, there was a span of 21 bases. CDR1 and CDR2 (germline): MNHEY, SVGEGT. The CDR3 has 16 amino acids. The CDR3 spells CASSLDPTGLGQPQHF. CDR3 coding DNA: TGTGCCAGCAGTCTCGACCCGACGGGGTTGGGGCAGCCCCAGCATTTT.

This clonotype came up a few times. The DNA is omitted, as the CDR3 cannot be located on it reliably, and the CDR3 follows TCRdb's listing. CDR3 in amino acids: CASSFSGPVAKNIQYF. The V gene is TRBV5-1, the J gene TRBJ2-4; the table assigns TRBD1, which was not confirmed against the DNA. The CDR3 spans 16 residues, counting both ends. Germline values: CDR1 SGHRS, CDR2 YFSETQ.

The CDR3 here is CASSKLRSSYNEQFF. CDR3 bases: TGTGCCAGCAGCAAGCTTCGTAGCTCCTACAATGAGCAGTTCTTC. The chain joins TRBV7-6 to TRBJ2-1, with D unclear. Per the germline V gene, CDR1 is SGHVS and CDR2 is FNYEAQ. Trimming took off 5 bases at V and 0 bases at J, with 11 bases between the two ends. The CDR3 is 15 amino acids.

There are a few counts of this clonotype. This sequence joins TRBV12-3 or TRBV12-4 and TRBJ2-2; 11 bases are a match to TRBD2. The CDR3 covers 17 residues. V was pared by 6 bases and J by 5 bases, with 11 bases of the junction left unmatched. CDR3 loop: CASSLIPGLAVTGELFF. CDR3 nucleotides: TGTGCCAGCAGCCTAATTCCGGGACTAGCGGTAACCGGGGAGCTGTTTTTT.

This chain uses TRBV14 with TRBJ2-1, with 9 bases matching TRBD2. The germline gives CDR1 SGHDN, CDR2 FVKESK. J gave up 7 bases and V 0 bases, and 7 bases lay outside the gene matches. This CDR3 contains 16 residues. The CDR3 DNA sequence: TGTGCCAGCAGCCAAGAGTGGCTAGCGGGACGGAATGAGCAGTTCTTC. Its protein product is CASSQEWLAGRNEQFF.

This clonotype was picked up many times. The chain has TRBV7-9 and TRBJ2-1; TRBD2 matches 7 bases. Germline V gene data show CDR1 as SEHNR and CDR2 as FQNEAQ (reference sequence). The CDR3 has 15 residues. Losses at the gene ends were 4 bases for V and 2 bases for J; bases not matched to a gene: 5. The chain's CDR3 is CASSSRTSPYNEQFF. DNA for the CDR3: TGTGCCAGCAGCTCCCGGACTAGTCCCTACAATGAGCAGTTCTTC.

This clonotype was recorded a few times. For the CDR3, the DNA is TGTGCCAGCTCACCTGGCACAATTAACTACGAGCAGTACTTC. Amino acids: CASSPGTINYEQYF. The V call is TRBV18, the J call TRBJ2-7; no clear D. Germline V lookup: CDR1 KGHSH, CDR2 LQKENI. The V and J ends lost 3 bases and 3 bases respectively, with 12 bases between them. CDR3 length equals 14 residues.

In its sample, this clonotype was seen a few times. The CDR3 region is CASSQLAPNEQFF. The CDR3 DNA sequence: TGTGCCAGCAGCCAACTAGCGCCCAACGAGCAGTTCTTC. The chain links TRBV7-8 to TRBJ2-1, with 7 nucleotides matching TRBD2. Germline V gene sequence: CDR1 SGHVS, CDR2 FQNEAQ. With 5 bases clipped from V and 10 bases from J, the junction kept 8 bases outside the gene matches. The CDR3 spans 13 residues.

The chain is built from TRBV29-1 and TRBJ2-7, with D maybe TRBD1 (6 bases). CDR1 is SQVTM and CDR2 is ANQGSEA in the germline V gene. The CDR3 has 12 amino acids. Trimming shortened V by 4 bases and J by 3 bases, and 10 bases separated the two germline ends. The CDR3 nucleotides are TGCAGCGTTGTAACAGGGTACTACGAGCAGTACTTC. It specifies CSVVTGYYEQYF.

In DNA form, the CDR3 reads TGTGCCAGCAGCTTATGGAGGGACACTGAAGCTTTCTTT. This codes for CASSLWRDTEAFF. The V and J genes are TRBV7-8 and TRBJ1-1, with D hard to call. Germline V gene lookup returns CDR1 SGHVS and CDR2 FQNEAQ. The CDR3 is made up of 13 amino acids. V was pared by 2 bases and J by 3 bases, with 7 bases between. Using reference TRBV7-8 and TRBJ1-1 for the parts outside the CDR3, the full variable domain is GAGVSQSPRYKVAKRGQDVALRCDPISGHVSLFWYQQALGQGPEFLTYFQNEAQLDKSGLPSDRFFAERPEGSVSTLKIQRTQQEDSAVYLCASSLWRDTEAFFGQGTRLTVV.

There are a few counts of this clonotype. This CDR3 reads CASSPKRERSSYNEQFF. CDR3 DNA sequence: TGTGCCAGCAGCCCAAAGCGGGAGAGGAGCTCCTACAATGAGCAGTTCTTC. The J gene is TRBJ2-1, the V gene TRBV7-3; 8 nucleotides line up with TRBD2. This CDR3 comprises 17 residues. Germline trimming cut 5 bases from V and 0 bases from J; bases unmatched to any gene: 9. CDR1 and CDR2 from the germline V gene are SGHTA and FQGTGA. The entire variable domain, with the rest obtained from reference TRBV7-3 and TRBJ2-1, is as follows: GAGVSQTPSNKVTEKGKYVELRCDPISGHTALYWYRQSLGQGPEFLIYFQGTGAADDSGLPNDRFFAVRPEGSVSTLKIQRTERGDSAVYLCASSPKRERSSYNEQFFGPGTRLTVL.

As for this clonotype: An end of the junction differs from the germline gene, which may be a read error. The V gene is TRBV20-1, the J gene TRBJ1-5, with 10 positions matching TRBD1. CDR1 and CDR2 from the germline V gene are DFQATT and SNEGSKA (reference sequence). CDR3 length: 15 amino acids. The CDR3 here is CSASPATGGDQPEHF. In DNA, the CDR3 is TGCAGTGCTAGCCCCGCGACAGGGGGCGATCAGCCCGAGCATTTT.

In its sample, this clonotype was seen many times. This sequence joins TRBV30 and TRBJ2-7; 7 bases line up with TRBD2. CDR1 and CDR2 from the germline V gene are GTSNPN and SVGIG (reference sequence). The CDR3 has 13 residues. The V and J ends lost 3 bases and 1 base, in that order; junction bases with no gene match: 3. The CDR3 DNA is TGTGCCTGGAGGGCTAGCGGATCCTACGAGCAGTACTTC. This codes for CAWRASGSYEQYF.

This clonotype was detected only a few times. V and J are TRBV6-5 and TRBJ1-1, with D perhaps matching TRBD1 (5 bases). The V end was cut by 0 bases, the J end by 0 bases, with 8 bases between. Germline V CDR1 and CDR2: MNHEY, SVGAGI. CDR3 length: 15 residues. The CDR3 DNA reads TGTGCCAGCAGTTACTCCGGGACGTTGAACACTGAAGCTTTCTTT. Translating it yields CASSYSGTLNTEAFF.

This clonotype has a handful of counts. This chain links TRBV6-1 with TRBJ2-1; TRBD1 is a possible D gene (6 bases). Germline V CDR1 and CDR2: MNHNS, SASEGT. V was clipped by 6 bases and J by 1 base, with 13 bases between them. The CDR3 is 15 amino acids. The CDR3 DNA sequence: TGTGCCAGCAGGCACAGGGTATTATCCTACAATGAGCAGTTCTTC. This translates into CASRHRVLSYNEQFF.

The genes are TRBV20-1 and TRBJ2-7; possible D gene TRBD2, 5 bases. The CDR3 is 13 residues long. V was trimmed by 3 bases and J by 3 bases, leaving 12 bases between them. CDR1 is DFQATT, CDR2 SNEGSKA, per germline (reference sequence). DNA for the CDR3: TGCAGTGCTAGTGGCGTACTAGTCTACGAGCAGTACTTC. This gives the protein CSASGVLVYEQYF.

This clonotype was counted only a few times. This chain connects TRBV15 to TRBJ2-5; D unresolved. Germline loops: CDR1 LNHNV, CDR2 YYDKDF (reference sequence). Trimming shortened V by 0 bases and J by 1 base, and 6 bases separated the two germline ends. The CDR3 loop spans 14 amino acids. CDR3 in amino acids: CATSRDRFQETQYF. CDR3 DNA: TGTGCCACCAGCAGAGACAGGTTCCAAGAGACCCAGTACTTC.

This clonotype occurred a few times. The chain recombines TRBV11-2 with TRBJ2-1, with TRBD2 matching 7 bases. The germline V gene encodes CDR1 SGHAT and CDR2 FQNNGV. V was pared by 3 bases and J by 12 bases, with 8 bases of the junction left unmatched. The CDR3 is 13 amino acids. In DNA, the CDR3 is TGTGCCAGCAGCTTCACCCAGTCGGGGGGGCAGTTCTTC. It codes for CASSFTQSGGQFF.

The gene calls are TRBV5-1 and TRBJ2-1; tentatively, D is TRBD1 (5 bases). Trimming took 0 bases from V and 3 from J, leaving 10 bases between them. Germline V gene lookup returns CDR1 SGHRS and CDR2 YFSETQ. This CDR3 contains 15 residues. The CDR3 region has the DNA TGCGCCAGCAGCTTGGCGGACAAATACTACAATGAGCAGTTCTTC. The encoded protein is CASSLADKYYNEQFF. Full variable domain (missing parts from reference TRBV5-1 and TRBJ2-1): KAGVTQTPRYLIKTRGQQVTLSCSPISGHRSVSWYQQTPGQGLQFLFEYFSETQRNKGNFPGRFSGRQFSNSRSEMNVSTLELGDSALYLCASSLADKYYNEQFFGPGTRLTVL.

The rearrangement joins TRBV7-8 to TRBJ2-1; tentative D call: TRBD2 (6 bases). Germline V CDR1 and CDR2: SGHVS, FQNEAQ. CDR3 length: 15 residues. Between the trimmed V and J ends, which lost 3 bases and 3 bases, there was a span of 12 bases. This CDR3 is CASSFGGANYNEQFF. CDR3 sequence (DNA): TGTGCCAGCAGCTTTGGCGGGGCGAACTACAATGAGCAGTTCTTC.